This T cell receptor (beta chain) came from a study of Ad26.COV2.S vaccination and SARS-CoV-2 variants. TCRdb's copy holds only in-frame clones and misses some; the assay was immunoSEQ multiplex PCR. The sample includes just over 350,000 clones, 70% to 90% of them seen just once. The CDR3 has 13 amino acids. Looked up from germline, CDR1 is SGHDN and CDR2 is FVKESK. V shed 5 bases and J shed 2 bases, with 8 bases lying between them. Sample treatment: roughly 18 received Ad26.COV2.S at low or high dose, single or two shots; 5 received placebo; per-sample allocation not given. Sample collection was performed on day 63 after the first vaccine or placebo injection.

The sample consisted of peripheral blood, taken in a trial of Ad26.COV2.S vaccine versus placebo. The TCR originated in a person aged 18-60 years who received the Ad26.COV2.S COVID-19 vaccine or a placebo. The chain is built from TRBV14 and TRBJ2-3, with D uncertain. As DNA, the CDR3 is TGTGCCAGCAGCGGGCCAGCCACAGATACGCAGTATTTT. Protein sequence: CASSGPATDTQYF.